The present entry profiles one TCR beta chain with its context. Distinct nucleotide sequences in the sample also encode this CDR3. These data are taken from a study of cytomegalovirus exposure and HLA in healthy donors. The ends lost 0 bases at V and 3 bases at J; junction bases unmatched: 2. The CDR3 extends over 15 amino acids. Germline CDR1 is SGHRS and CDR2 is YFSETQ. PCR primers comprised 60 Vbeta and 13 Jbeta primers. Produced via immunoSEQ multiplex PCR; TCRdb's table is partial and in-frame only. The data contain around 210,000 clones, 70% to 80% of them singletons. Although they were nominally healthy when sampled, donors likely had unrecorded immune exposures.

Sequenced input: PBMCs. This clonotype originated in a male donor in good health and CMV-seropositive. The genes are TRBV5-1 and TRBJ2-1; 8 positions match TRBD2. The DNA of the CDR3 is TGCGCCAGCAGCTTGGTAGCGGGGAGCTACAATGAGCAGTTCTTC. It translates to CASSLVAGSYNEQFF.